The T cell receptor beta chain described here comes from a study of shared clonotypes between healthy human individuals. Every donor was a Caucasian adult from Nashville, Tennessee. Germline CDR1 SGHRS, CDR2 YFSETQ. The ends were cut back, 0 bases at V and 3 bases at J, with 9 bases in the middle. The CDR3 loop spans 15 amino acids. Produced via immunoSEQ multiplex PCR; TCRdb's table is partial and in-frame only. The sample lists over a million clones, approximately 68% seen once, with about 1.5% in the top ten. Regarding the study as a whole: Memory subsets generally showed lower estimated richness than naive subsets.

For this clone: The antigen is unknown.

This receptor was taken from a man in his late teens or twenties in good health. The sample taken for sequencing was memory CD4+ T cells sorted from blood. Subset of the sample: CD45RA-negative fraction. The chain carries TRBV5-1 and TRBJ1-4, with D maybe TRBD1 (5 bases). Written as DNA, the CDR3 is TGCGCCAGCAGCTTGGTTCCGGGACCTAATGAAAAACTGTTTTTT. This sequence encodes CASSLVPGPNEKLFF.